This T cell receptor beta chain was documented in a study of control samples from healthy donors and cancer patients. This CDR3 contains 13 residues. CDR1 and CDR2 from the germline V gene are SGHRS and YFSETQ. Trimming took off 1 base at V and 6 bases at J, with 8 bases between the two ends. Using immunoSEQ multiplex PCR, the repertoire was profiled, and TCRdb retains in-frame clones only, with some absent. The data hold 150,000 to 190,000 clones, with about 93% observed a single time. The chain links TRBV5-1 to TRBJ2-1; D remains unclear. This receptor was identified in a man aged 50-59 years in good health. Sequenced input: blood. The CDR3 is CASSLTVGNEQFF. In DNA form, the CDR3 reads TGCGCCAGCAGCTTGACTGTCGGCAATGAGCAGTTCTTC.